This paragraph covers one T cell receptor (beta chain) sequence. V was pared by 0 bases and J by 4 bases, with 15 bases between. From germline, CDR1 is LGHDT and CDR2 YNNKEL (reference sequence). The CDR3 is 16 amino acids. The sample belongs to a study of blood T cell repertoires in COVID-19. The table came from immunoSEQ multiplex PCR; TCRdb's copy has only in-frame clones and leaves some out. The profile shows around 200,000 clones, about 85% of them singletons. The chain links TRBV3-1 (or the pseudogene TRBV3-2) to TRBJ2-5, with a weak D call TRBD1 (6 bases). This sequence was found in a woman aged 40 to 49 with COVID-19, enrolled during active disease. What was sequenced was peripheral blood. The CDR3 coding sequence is TGTGCCAGCAGCCAAGACACCTCCGGGACATTAGAGACCCAGTACTTC. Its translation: CASSQDTSGTLETQYF.